The 9 T cell receptor beta chains given below trace back to one sample, sequenced in a study of cytomegalovirus exposure and HLA in healthy donors. Researchers ran the PCR with 60 Vbeta and 13 Jbeta primers. Assay used: immunoSEQ multiplex PCR; TCRdb lists only in-frame clones, some missing. The table has about 100,000 clones, approximately 80% seen once. Source material: PBMCs. The receptors come from a woman aged 60 to 75 in good health and CMV-seronegative.

The chain links TRBV5-1 to TRBJ2-1; D is undetermined. The germline V gene encodes CDR1 SGHRS and CDR2 YFSETQ. V was trimmed by 2 bases and J by 3 bases, leaving 9 bases between them. The length of the CDR3 is 14 residues. CDR3 sequence (DNA): TGCGCCAGCAGCTTATATCAGTACTACAATGAGCAGTTCTTC. It encodes CASSLYQYYNEQFF.

The rearrangement uses TRBV7-9 and TRBJ2-7, with TRBD2 as a possible D gene (6 bases). Germline V gene sequence: CDR1 SEHNR, CDR2 FQNEAQ (reference sequence). The CDR3 has 15 amino acids. The V and J ends lost 1 base and 4 bases respectively, with 14 bases between them. In DNA form, the CDR3 reads TGTGCCAGCAGCTTAGAGGAGGGCTGGGGGTACGAGCAGTACTTC. The encoded protein is CASSLEEGWGYEQYF.

The chain has TRBV28 and TRBJ1-3; D is possibly TRBD1 (6 bases). Germline V gene sequence: CDR1 MDHEN, CDR2 SYDVKM. Trimming took off 5 bases at V and 4 bases at J, with 21 bases between the two ends. The CDR3 length is 17 residues. DNA for the CDR3: TGTGCCAGCAGTCTCTCGCCGGGACACGACTTGGGAAACACCATATATTTT. Protein: CASSLSPGHDLGNTIYF.

The chain links TRBV28 to TRBJ1-5, with no clear D. The CDR3 runs 14 residues. Germline CDR1 reads MDHEN; CDR2 reads SYDVKM. With 3 bases removed from V and 2 bases from J, the gap between germline ends came to 8 bases. The CDR3 sequence is CASSLAQGNQPQHF. CDR3 coding DNA: TGTGCCAGCAGTTTGGCGCAGGGCAATCAGCCCCAGCATTTT.

The V call is TRBV6-6, the J call TRBJ2-7; 10 bases line up with TRBD2. This CDR3 region has 16 residues. After removal of 5 bases from V and 1 base from J, the junction contained 8 bases not matched to a gene. Germline V lookup: CDR1 MNHNY, CDR2 SVGAGI (reference sequence). The CDR3 is CASSPRSGRGSYEQYF. CDR3 DNA: TGTGCCAGCAGTCCCAGAAGCGGGAGGGGGTCCTACGAGCAGTACTTC.

The V and J genes are TRBV27 and TRBJ2-7; the D gene is possibly TRBD2 (7 bases). This CDR3 has 14 amino acids. Trimming cost V 1 base and J 2 bases, with 9 bases left between them. CDR1 MNHEY and CDR2 SMNVEV come from the germline V gene (reference sequence). CDR3 amino acids: CASSLWGGPYEQYF. The CDR3 nucleotides read TGTGCCAGCAGTTTATGGGGGGGCCCCTACGAGCAGTACTTC.

The J gene is TRBJ2-3, the V gene TRBV7-9, with 11 nucleotides matching TRBD2. With 5 bases clipped from V and 2 bases from J, the junction kept 6 bases outside the gene matches. Germline CDR1 and CDR2: SEHNR and FQNEAQ (reference sequence). This CDR3 spans 16 amino acids. CDR3 in amino acids: CASSINSGGATDTQYF. DNA of the CDR3: TGTGCCAGCAGCATAAATAGCGGGGGGGCCACAGATACGCAGTATTTT.

V is TRBV30 and J is TRBJ1-1, with TRBD1 matching 7 bases. After removal of 6 bases from V and 6 bases from J, the junction contained 10 bases not matched to a gene. The CDR3 runs 13 residues. CDR1 and CDR2 from the germline V gene are GTSNPN and SVGIG (reference sequence). CDR3 sequence reads: CACKRQGPPEAFF. The CDR3 bases are TGTGCCTGCAAAAGACAGGGTCCCCCTGAAGCTTTCTTT. The full variable domain, with the rest looked up from reference TRBV30 and TRBJ1-1, is SQTIHQWPATLVQPVGSPLSLECTVEGTSNPNLYWYRQAAGRGLQLLFYSVGIGQISSEVPQNLSASRPQDRQFILSSKKLLLSDSGFYLCACKRQGPPEAFFGQGTRLTVV.

The rearrangement joins TRBV28 to TRBJ1-2; no reliable D call. V shed 0 bases and J shed 4 bases, with 12 bases lying between them. Germline lookup yields CDR1 MDHEN and CDR2 SYDVKM. The CDR3 is 15 amino acids. The CDR3 loop reads CASSLWARIGYGYTF. The CDR3, as DNA: TGTGCCAGCAGTTTATGGGCGAGGATAGGCTATGGCTACACCTTC.